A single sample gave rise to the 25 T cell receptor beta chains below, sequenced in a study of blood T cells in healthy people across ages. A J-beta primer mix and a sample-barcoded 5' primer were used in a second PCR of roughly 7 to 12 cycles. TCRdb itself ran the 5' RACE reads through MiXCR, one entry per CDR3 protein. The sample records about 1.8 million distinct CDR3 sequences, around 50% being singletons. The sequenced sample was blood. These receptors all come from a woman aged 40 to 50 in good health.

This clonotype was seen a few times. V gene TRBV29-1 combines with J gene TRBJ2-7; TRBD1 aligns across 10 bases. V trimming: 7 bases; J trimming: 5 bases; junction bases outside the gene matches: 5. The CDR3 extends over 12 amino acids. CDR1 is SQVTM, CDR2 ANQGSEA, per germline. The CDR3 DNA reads TGCAGCGCTGACAGGGGGCCCAACGAGCAGTACTTC. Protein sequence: CSADRGPNEQYF.

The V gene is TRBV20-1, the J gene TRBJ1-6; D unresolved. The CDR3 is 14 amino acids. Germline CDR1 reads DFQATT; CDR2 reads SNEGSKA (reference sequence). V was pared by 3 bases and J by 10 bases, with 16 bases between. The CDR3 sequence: CSARWGEGGSPLHF. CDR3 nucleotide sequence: TGCAGTGCTAGGTGGGGTGAAGGTGGCTCACCCCTCCACTTT.

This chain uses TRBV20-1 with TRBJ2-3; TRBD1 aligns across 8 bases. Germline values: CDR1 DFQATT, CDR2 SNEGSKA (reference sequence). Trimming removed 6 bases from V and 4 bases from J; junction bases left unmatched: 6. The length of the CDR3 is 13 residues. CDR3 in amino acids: CSARGQVADTQYF. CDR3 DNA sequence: TGCAGTGCCAGGGGGCAAGTCGCAGATACGCAGTATTTT.

CDR3 amino acids: CASSDVGDNYNEQFF. CDR3 DNA sequence: TGTGCCAGCAGTGATGTCGGAGATAATTACAATGAGCAGTTCTTC. The J gene is TRBJ2-1, the V gene TRBV2; unclear D gene. V was clipped by 3 bases and J by 4 bases, with 13 bases between them. This CDR3 spans 15 amino acids. CDR1 and CDR2 from the germline V gene are SNHLY and FYNNEI.

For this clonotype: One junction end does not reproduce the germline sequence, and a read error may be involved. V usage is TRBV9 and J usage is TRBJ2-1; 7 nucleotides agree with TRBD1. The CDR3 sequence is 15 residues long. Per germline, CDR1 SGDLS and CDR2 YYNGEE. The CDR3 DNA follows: TGTGCCGGCAGCGTAGGTACAGGGGCCTACAATGAGCAGTTCTTC. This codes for CAGSVGTGAYNEQFF. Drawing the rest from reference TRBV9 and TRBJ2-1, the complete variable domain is DSGVTQTPKHLITATGQRVTLRCSPRSGDLSVYWYQQSLDQGLQFLIQYYNGEERAKGNILERFSAQQFPDLHSELNLSSLELGDSALYFCAGSVGTGAYNEQFFGPGTRLTVL.

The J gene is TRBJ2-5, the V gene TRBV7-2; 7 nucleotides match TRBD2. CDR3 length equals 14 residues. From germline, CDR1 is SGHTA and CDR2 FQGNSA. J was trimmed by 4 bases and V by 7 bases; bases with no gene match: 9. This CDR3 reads CASTFGPGGETQYF. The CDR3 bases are TGTGCCAGCACTTTCGGGCCGGGGGGAGAGACCCAGTACTTC.

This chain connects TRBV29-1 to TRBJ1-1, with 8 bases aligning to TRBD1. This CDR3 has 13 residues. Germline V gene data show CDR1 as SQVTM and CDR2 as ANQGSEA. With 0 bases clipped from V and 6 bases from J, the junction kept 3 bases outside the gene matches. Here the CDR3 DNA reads TGCAGCGTTGAAGAAGTGACAGGGGCTGAAGCTTTCTTT. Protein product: CSVEEVTGAEAFF.

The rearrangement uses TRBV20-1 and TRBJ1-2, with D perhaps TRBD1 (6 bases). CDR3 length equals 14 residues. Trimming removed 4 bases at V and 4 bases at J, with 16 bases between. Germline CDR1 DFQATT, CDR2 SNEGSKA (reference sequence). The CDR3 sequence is CSAIVLEGVYGYTF. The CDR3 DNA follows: TGCAGTGCTATCGTACTGGAGGGGGTCTATGGCTACACCTTC.

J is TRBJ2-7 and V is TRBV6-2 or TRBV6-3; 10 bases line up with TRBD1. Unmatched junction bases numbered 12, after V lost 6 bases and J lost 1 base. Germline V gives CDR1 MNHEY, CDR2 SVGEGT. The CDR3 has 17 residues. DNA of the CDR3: TGTGCCAGCAGACCTCACGGCCCGGGACAGGGGTCCTACGAGCAGTACTTC. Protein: CASRPHGPGQGSYEQYF.

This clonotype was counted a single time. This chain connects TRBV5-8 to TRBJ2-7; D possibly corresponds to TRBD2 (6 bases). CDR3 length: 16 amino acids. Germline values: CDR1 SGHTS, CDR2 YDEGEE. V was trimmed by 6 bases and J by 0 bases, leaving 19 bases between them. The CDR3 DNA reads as TGTGCCAGCACCCTGAGGGACGGGCGGGACTCCTACGAGCAGTACTTC. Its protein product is CASTLRDGRDSYEQYF.

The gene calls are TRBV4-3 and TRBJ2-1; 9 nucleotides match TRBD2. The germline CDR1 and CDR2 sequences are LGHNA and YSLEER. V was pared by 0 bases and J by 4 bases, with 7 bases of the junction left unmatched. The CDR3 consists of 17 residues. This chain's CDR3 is CASSQEIWRGGYNEQFF. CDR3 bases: TGCGCCAGCAGCCAAGAAATATGGCGGGGGGGTTACAATGAGCAGTTCTTC.

In nucleotides, the CDR3 is TGTGCCAGCAAACTACAGGAAATGAACACTGAAGCTTTCTTT. Amino acid sequence: CASKLQEMNTEAFF. J is TRBJ1-1 and V is TRBV27; a weak D match, TRBD1 (5 bases). Trimming stripped 7 bases from V and 0 bases from J, with 12 bases between. This CDR3 is 14 amino acids long. Germline assignment: CDR1 MNHEY and CDR2 SMNVEV (reference sequence).

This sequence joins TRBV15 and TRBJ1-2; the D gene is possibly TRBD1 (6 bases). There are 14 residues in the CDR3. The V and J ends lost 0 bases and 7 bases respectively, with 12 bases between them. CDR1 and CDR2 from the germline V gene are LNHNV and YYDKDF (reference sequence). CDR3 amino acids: CATSRDGRGTGYTF. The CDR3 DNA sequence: TGTGCCACCAGCAGAGATGGCAGGGGAACTGGCTACACCTTC.

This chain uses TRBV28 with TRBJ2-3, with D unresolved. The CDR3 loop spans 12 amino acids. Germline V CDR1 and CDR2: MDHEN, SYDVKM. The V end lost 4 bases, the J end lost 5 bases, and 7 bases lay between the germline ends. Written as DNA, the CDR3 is TGTGCCAGCAGTTCCCTGTTAGATACGCAGTATTTT. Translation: CASSSLLDTQYF.

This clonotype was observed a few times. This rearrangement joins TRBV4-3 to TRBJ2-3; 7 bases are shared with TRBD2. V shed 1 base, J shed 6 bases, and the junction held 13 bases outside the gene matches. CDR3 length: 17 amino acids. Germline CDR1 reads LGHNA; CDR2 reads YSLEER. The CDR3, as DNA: TGCGCCAGCAGCCAAGTCCATGGACTAGAGATTTCGGATACGCAGTATTTT. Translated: CASSQVHGLEISDTQYF.

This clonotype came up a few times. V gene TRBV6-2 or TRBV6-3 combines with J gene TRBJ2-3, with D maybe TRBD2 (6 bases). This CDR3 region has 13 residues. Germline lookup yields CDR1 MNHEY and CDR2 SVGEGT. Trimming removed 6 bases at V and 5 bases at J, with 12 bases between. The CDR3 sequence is CASRIAVEDTQYF. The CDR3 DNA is TGTGCCAGCAGAATAGCGGTCGAAGATACGCAGTATTTT.

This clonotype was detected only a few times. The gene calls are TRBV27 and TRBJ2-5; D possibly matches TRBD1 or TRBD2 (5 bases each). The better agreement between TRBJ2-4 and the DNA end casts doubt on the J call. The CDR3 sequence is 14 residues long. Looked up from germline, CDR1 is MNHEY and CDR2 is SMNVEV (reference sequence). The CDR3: CASSALGVKSIQYF. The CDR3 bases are TGTGCCAGCAGTGCACTGGGGGTAAAGTCCATTCAGTACTTC.

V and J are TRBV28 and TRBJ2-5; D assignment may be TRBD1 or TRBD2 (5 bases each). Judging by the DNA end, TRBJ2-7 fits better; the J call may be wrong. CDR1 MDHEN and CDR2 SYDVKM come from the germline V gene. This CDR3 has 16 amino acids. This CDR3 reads CASSLQVWGKSYEQYF. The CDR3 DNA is TGTGCCAGCAGTTTACAGGTTTGGGGGAAGTCCTACGAGCAGTACTTC.

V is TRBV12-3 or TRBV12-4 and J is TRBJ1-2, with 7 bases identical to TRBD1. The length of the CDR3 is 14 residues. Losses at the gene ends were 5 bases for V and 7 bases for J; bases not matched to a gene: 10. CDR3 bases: TGTGCCAGCAGTCGAGACGACAGGGTGGGTGGCTACACCTTC. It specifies CASSRDDRVGGYTF.

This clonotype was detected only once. For the CDR3, the DNA is TGTGCCAGCAGTTACGCGGTCTCGGGGGCCGAGCAGTACTTC. It codes for CASSYAVSGAEQYF. V usage is TRBV6-5 and J usage is TRBJ2-5, with D perhaps matching TRBD1 or TRBD2 (6 bases each). The J call may be wrong; the DNA end is better matched by TRBJ2-7. The CDR3 spans 14 residues. Germline CDR1 is MNHEY and CDR2 is SVGAGI.

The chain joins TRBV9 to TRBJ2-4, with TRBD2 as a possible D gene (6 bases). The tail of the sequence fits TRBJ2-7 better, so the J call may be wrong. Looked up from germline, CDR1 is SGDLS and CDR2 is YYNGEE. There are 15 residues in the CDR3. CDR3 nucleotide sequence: TGTGCCAGCAGCGACGCCCCTCGGGGGATCTACGAGCAGTACTTC. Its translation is CASSDAPRGIYEQYF.

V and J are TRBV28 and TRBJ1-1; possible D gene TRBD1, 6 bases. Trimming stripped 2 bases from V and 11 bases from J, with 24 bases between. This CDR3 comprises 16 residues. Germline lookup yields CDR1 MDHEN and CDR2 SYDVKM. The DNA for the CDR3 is TGTGCCAGCAGTTTAAGGGCGGCAGGGGCCTCACTCGGGGCTTTCTTT. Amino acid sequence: CASSLRAAGASLGAFF.

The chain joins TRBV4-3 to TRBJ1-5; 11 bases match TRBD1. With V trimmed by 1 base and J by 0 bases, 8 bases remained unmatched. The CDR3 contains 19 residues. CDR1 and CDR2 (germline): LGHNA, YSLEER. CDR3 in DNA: TGCGCCAGCAGCCAAGGGTGGGACAGGGGGGCCTATAGCAATCAGCCCCAGCATTTT. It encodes CASSQGWDRGAYSNQPQHF.

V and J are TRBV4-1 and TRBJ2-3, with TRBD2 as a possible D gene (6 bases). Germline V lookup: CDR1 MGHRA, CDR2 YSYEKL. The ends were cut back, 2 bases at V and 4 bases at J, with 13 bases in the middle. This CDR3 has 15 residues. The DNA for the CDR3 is TGCGCCAGCAGCCAACTCTCTAGCGTTGCAGATACGCAGTATTTT. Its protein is CASSQLSSVADTQYF.

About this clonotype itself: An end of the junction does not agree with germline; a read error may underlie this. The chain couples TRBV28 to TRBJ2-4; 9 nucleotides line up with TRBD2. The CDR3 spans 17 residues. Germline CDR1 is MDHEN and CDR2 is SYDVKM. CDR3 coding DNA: TGTGCCAGCTCCGCCCGGAGGGCTAGCGGGGCCAAAAGCATTCAGTACTTC. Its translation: CASSARRASGAKSIQYF.